This T cell receptor (beta chain) appears in the sequencing data of a study of T-cell memory formation after mild COVID-19. Study background: TCR clusters were largely donor specific. Study findings and constraints: Contracting CD4+ clones lay largely in CM and EM, with CD8+ ones residing in EMRA.

V was clipped by 8 bases and J by 8 bases; unmatched bases: 13. The germline gives CDR1 MDHEN, CDR2 SYDVKM. The CDR3 loop spans 14 amino acids. TCRdb reprocessed the 5' RACE reads with MiXCR, giving one entry per CDR3 protein. Of 40,000 to 55,000 distinct CDR3 sequences in the sample, about 7.1% were seen once. As to this clonotype: Its antigen is unknown.

The chain has TRBV28 and TRBJ1-2, with 8 bases fitting TRBD1. The origin of this receptor is a man aged 18 to 35 who had mild COVID-19 (a few samples of this study predate the infection). Cell type and time point are not known. The sample comprised PBMCs or a T cell subset sorted from them (not recorded which). Here the CDR3 reads CASYPTDRVGGYTF. The CDR3 nucleotides read TGTGCCAGCTATCCGACGGACAGGGTAGGAGGCTACACCTTC.